This paragraph covers one T cell receptor (beta chain) sequence. What it binds is not known. These data are taken from a study of T cells in tuberculosis. General observations from the study: Smaller distances to GMM-specific TCRs suggested their expansion in active tuberculosis.

At study entry, adolescents had tuberculin skin tests and IGRA screening. Germline V gene sequence: CDR1 SQVTM, CDR2 ANQGSEA. After removal of 4 bases from V and 1 base from J, the junction contained 2 bases not matched to a gene. This CDR3 region has 13 residues. Clones were read by immunoSEQ multiplex PCR, and TCRdb kept only the in-frame ones, dropping some. The sample has about 22,000 clones, 97% seen once; the top ten hold 6% to 6.5%. The sample was PBMCs. The TCR originated in a donor between 5 and 29 years old with latent tuberculosis or without tuberculosis infection. J is TRBJ1-1 and V is TRBV29-1; 8 bases are a match to TRBD1. In DNA form, the CDR3 reads TGCAGCGTTGTCGGGACAGGGAACACTGAAGCTTTCTTT. Translating it yields CSVVGTGNTEAFF.